One and the same sample provided the 23 T cell receptor beta chains below, sequenced in a study of blood T cell repertoires in COVID-19. Here immunoSEQ multiplex PCR was the method, and the copy in TCRdb shows in-frame clones only, minus some. The sample yields 65,000 to 70,000 clones, 85% seen once. The sample comprised peripheral blood. These receptors were taken from an older man with acute or convalescent COVID-19.

V and J are TRBV6-1 and TRBJ1-5; 11 bases map to TRBD1. The CDR3 covers 16 residues. Unmatched junction bases numbered 5, after V lost 4 bases and J lost 3 bases. CDR1 is MNHNS and CDR2 is SASEGT in the germline V gene. CDR3 protein: CASSARDRGFNQPQHF. The CDR3 DNA follows: TGTGCCAGCAGTGCCCGGGACAGGGGGTTCAATCAGCCCCAGCATTTT.

This clone was seen a single time. The chain carries TRBV9 and TRBJ1-5; D is undetermined. Germline values: CDR1 SGDLS, CDR2 YYNGEE. Trimming pared 0 bases from V and 6 bases from J, leaving 13 bases between. This CDR3 has 15 residues. The CDR3 loop reads CASSVDARPGQPQHF. In nucleotides, the CDR3 is TGTGCCAGCAGCGTAGACGCAAGACCAGGTCAGCCCCAGCATTTT.

The rearrangement uses TRBV7-2 and TRBJ2-5, with 12 bases that match TRBD2. V trimming: 5 bases; J trimming: 2 bases; junction bases outside the gene matches: 15. Germline CDR1 SGHTA, CDR2 FQGNSA. This CDR3 has 19 amino acids. The CDR3 here is CASSPHGILAGGGQETQYF. The CDR3 DNA sequence: TGTGCCAGCAGCCCACACGGGATACTAGCGGGAGGTGGGCAAGAGACCCAGTACTTC.

The sample holds a few counts of this clone. The chain couples TRBV3-1 (or the pseudogene TRBV3-2) to TRBJ2-7, with 8 bases lining up with TRBD1. The CDR3 totals 15 residues. CDR1 is LGHDT, CDR2 YNNKEL, per germline (reference sequence). With V trimmed by 1 base and J by 3 bases, 5 bases remained unmatched. CDR3 sequence reads: CASSQAGQVLYEQYF. The CDR3 nucleotides are TGTGCCAGCAGCCAAGCGGGACAGGTCCTCTACGAGCAGTACTTC.

This chain uses TRBV19 with TRBJ2-1; D is uncertain. V lost 3 bases to trimming and J lost 6 bases, with 9 bases between them. Germline values: CDR1 LNHDA, CDR2 SQIVND (reference sequence). The CDR3 consists of 13 residues. In DNA form, the CDR3 reads TGTGCCAGTAGTATTTTAAATTCCAATGAGCAGTTCTTC. Translating it yields CASSILNSNEQFF.

As DNA, the CDR3 is TGTGCCAGCAGTTTGACCGGGAGTCGTGAAGCTTTCTTT. Encoded protein: CASSLTGSREAFF. The rearrangement uses TRBV28 and TRBJ1-1; D not certain. The germline V gene has CDR1 MDHEN and CDR2 SYDVKM. This CDR3 spans 13 amino acids. Deletions cut 3 bases from V and 7 bases from J, with 12 bases between. The full variable domain, rest sourced from reference TRBV28 and TRBJ1-1, is DVKVTQSSRYLVKRTGEKVFLECVQDMDHENMFWYRQDPGLGLRLIYFSYDVKMKEKGDIPEGYSVSREKKERFSLILESASTNQTSMYLCASSLTGSREAFFGQGTRLTVV.

This clone was detected only a few times. The chain joins TRBV5-1 to TRBJ2-2; no clear D gene. The CDR3 length is 13 residues. The germline V gene has CDR1 SGHRS and CDR2 YFSETQ. Deletions cut 4 bases from V and 6 bases from J, with 10 bases between. In DNA form, the CDR3 reads TGCGCCAGCAGCCAGTTGGGCGCCGGGGAGCTGTTTTTT. Protein: CASSQLGAGELFF.

The chain combines TRBV18 with TRBJ2-3; D perhaps matches TRBD2 (6 bases). CDR3 length: 15 amino acids. The V gene lost 0 bases and the J gene lost 9 bases, with 16 bases spanning the gap. CDR1 is KGHSH and CDR2 is LQKENI in the germline V gene. The CDR3 region is CASSPPLTSSMTQYF. DNA of the CDR3: TGTGCCAGCTCACCACCCCTTACTAGCTCCATGACGCAGTATTTT.

The chain links TRBV6-2 or TRBV6-3 to TRBJ1-5; a weak D match, TRBD1 (6 bases). Trimming cost V 5 bases and J 7 bases, with 9 bases left between them. From germline, CDR1 is MNHEY and CDR2 SVGEGT. The CDR3 spans 12 residues. The CDR3 DNA reads TGTGCCAGCAGTAGGGACAACCAGCCCCAGCATTTT. Amino acids: CASSRDNQPQHF.

The chain carries TRBV7-8 and TRBJ2-3; 9 nucleotides align to TRBD1. This CDR3 spans 14 amino acids. J gave up 4 bases and V 5 bases, and 4 bases lay outside the gene matches. Germline assignment: CDR1 SGHVS and CDR2 FQNEAQ. The CDR3 region has the DNA TGTGCCAGCAGCGTCCGGGACAGGGCAGATACGCAGTATTTT. Its protein product is CASSVRDRADTQYF.

This chain joins TRBV27 and TRBJ2-3, with 10 bases matching TRBD1. This CDR3 is built from 14 residues. J lost 3 bases, V lost 8 bases, and 5 bases had no gene match. CDR1 and CDR2 (germline): MNHEY, SMNVEV (reference sequence). CDR3 in DNA: TGTGCCAGCGGCCGGGACAGGGGTACAGATACGCAGTATTTT. Amino acids: CASGRDRGTDTQYF.

CDR3 DNA: TGTGCCAGCAGCAATCGACAGGGCCTTGGGGCCCAGCATTTT. Protein product: CASSNRQGLGAQHF. The V gene is TRBV27, the J gene TRBJ1-5, with TRBD1 matching over 7 bases. The V gene end was trimmed by 6 bases and the J gene end by 11 bases; junction bases not matched to a gene: 13. The CDR3 spans 14 residues. The germline V gene has CDR1 MNHEY and CDR2 SMNVEV (reference sequence).

V and J are TRBV10-2 and TRBJ2-2; D uncertain. V was cut by 4 bases and J by 7 bases, with 7 bases left in between. Germline V gives CDR1 WSHSY, CDR2 SAAADI. The CDR3 is 12 residues long. The CDR3 bases are TGCGCCAGCAGTGTTCTGTACGGGGAGCTGTTTTTT. Encoded protein: CASSVLYGELFF.

Written as DNA, the CDR3 is TGTGCCTGGAGCGCCGCAGGGGGCAATCAGCCCCAGCATTTT. Residues: CAWSAAGGNQPQHF. The chain combines TRBV30 with TRBJ1-5; D might be TRBD1 (6 bases). The V and J ends lost 3 bases and 2 bases respectively, with 11 bases between them. Germline-derived CDR1 and CDR2 are GTSNPN and SVGIG (reference sequence). The CDR3 runs to 14 residues.

The V and J genes are TRBV9 and TRBJ1-2; TRBD1 matches at 8 bases. CDR3 length equals 13 residues. With 5 bases clipped from V and 8 bases from J, the junction kept 8 bases outside the gene matches. Looked up from germline, CDR1 is SGDLS and CDR2 is YYNGEE. The CDR3 reads CASRRSGGVGYTF. The CDR3 coding sequence is TGTGCCAGCAGACGCTCAGGGGGCGTCGGCTACACCTTC.

This clone came up once. V usage is TRBV24-1 and J usage is TRBJ2-5; 9 bases fit TRBD1. The CDR3 has 15 amino acids. The ends lost 3 bases at V and 5 bases at J; junction bases unmatched: 6. In germline, CDR1 is KGHDR, CDR2 SFDVKD. The CDR3 reads CATSDETGTGETQYF. Written as DNA, the CDR3 is TGTGCCACCAGTGATGAAACCGGGACAGGGGAGACCCAGTACTTC.

This rearrangement joins TRBV7-9 to TRBJ1-1; D ambiguous. The germline V gene has CDR1 SEHNR and CDR2 FQNEAQ (reference sequence). CDR3 size: 14 residues. V was pared by 2 bases and J by 4 bases, with 11 bases between. The CDR3 nucleotides are TGTGCCAGCAGCTTACAGCCTGCGGGCACTGAAGCTTTCTTT. Its translation: CASSLQPAGTEAFF.

This rearrangement joins TRBV6-5 to TRBJ1-1; no reliable D call. There are 13 residues in the CDR3. Trimming took 4 bases from V and 1 from J, leaving 7 bases between them. In germline, CDR1 is MNHEY, CDR2 SVGAGI. The CDR3 DNA reads as TGTGCCAGCAGTTCCAGGCCGAACACTGAAGCTTTCTTT. Amino acid sequence: CASSSRPNTEAFF.

This clone was found a few times. V gene TRBV10-3 combines with J gene TRBJ1-3, with D tentatively TRBD1 (5 bases). Trimming removed 0 bases at V and 0 bases at J, with 12 bases between. The CDR3 extends over 17 amino acids. CDR1 is ENHRY, CDR2 SYGVKD, per germline. In DNA, the CDR3 is TGTGCCATCAGTGAGTCGGGCAGGGCTGGCTCTGGAAACACCATATATTTT. Translated, it gives CAISESGRAGSGNTIYF.

This rearrangement joins TRBV19 to TRBJ1-1; D ambiguous. The V end was cut by 4 bases, the J end by 1 base, with 4 bases between. Germline V gives CDR1 LNHDA, CDR2 SQIVND (reference sequence). This CDR3 region has 12 residues. The CDR3 reads CASSTSNTEAFF. The CDR3, as DNA: TGTGCCAGTAGTACCTCGAACACTGAAGCTTTCTTT.

CDR3 coding DNA: TGTGCCAGCAGTTCCGACAGGGTCAACTCGGCCAACGTCCTGACTTTC. Translation gives CASSSDRVNSANVLTF. The rearrangement joins TRBV5-4 to TRBJ2-6, with 7 bases identical to TRBD1. V gave up 5 bases and J gave up 6 bases; unmatched junction bases: 11. The CDR3 is made up of 16 amino acids. CDR1 and CDR2 (germline): SGHNT, YYREEE (reference sequence).

V gene TRBV5-6 combines with J gene TRBJ2-2, with 9 bases matching TRBD2. CDR1 SGHDT and CDR2 YYEEEE come from the germline V gene. The CDR3 is made up of 17 amino acids. Unmatched junction bases numbered 4, after V lost 1 base and J lost 0 bases. The CDR3 protein is CASSLLAGASNTGELFF. As DNA, the CDR3 is TGTGCCAGCAGCTTGTTAGCGGGAGCCTCGAACACCGGGGAGCTGTTTTTT.

The rearrangement uses TRBV9 and TRBJ2-7; tentatively, D is TRBD2 (6 bases). The V gene's germline CDR1 is SGDLS and CDR2 YYNGEE. The CDR3 sequence is 15 residues long. Trimming pared 4 bases from V and 0 bases from J, leaving 14 bases between. The CDR3 nucleotides are TGTGCCAGCAGCCTGACCTTAGCGGACTCCTACGAGCAGTACTTC. Protein: CASSLTLADSYEQYF. The complete variable domain, with remaining parts taken from reference TRBV9 and TRBJ2-7, reads DSGVTQTPKHLITATGQRVTLRCSPRSGDLSVYWYQQSLDQGLQFLIQYYNGEERAKGNILERFSAQQFPDLHSELNLSSLELGDSALYFCASSLTLADSYEQYFGPGTRLTVT.